Below are 21 T cell receptor beta chains sequenced from a single sample in a study of T cell responses to AZD1222 COVID-19 vaccine (dated by TCRdb to the early 2020s). The library was produced with the immunoSEQ multiplex PCR assay. The source is immuneACCESS, and TCRdb retained only in-frame sequences with V and J called. Part of the clones is not carried over; for the studies checked, unresolved V genes explain less than half of this, and the remainder is unexplained. This sample lists 75,000 to 100,000 clones; roughly 90% were detected once. The ten largest clonotypes hold roughly 24% of the sample. Explained via the paper, the time point label denotes: baseline before first vaccination. The sample was peripheral blood, taken on day 0 of AZD1222 vaccination. These TCRs come from an adult in good health.

V and J are TRBV18 and TRBJ2-3, with 13 bases identical to TRBD2. J was trimmed by 2 bases and V by 5 bases; bases with no gene match: 4. This CDR3 region has 16 residues. The germline gives CDR1 KGHSH, CDR2 LQKENI. DNA for the CDR3: TGTGCCAGCTCATCAGGACTAGCGGGAGCCACAGATACGCAGTATTTT. Translated, it gives CASSSGLAGATDTQYF.

This chain connects TRBV6-5 to TRBJ2-7; 10 nucleotides align to TRBD1. This CDR3 is built from 15 residues. The V gene end was trimmed by 0 bases and the J gene end by 5 bases; junction bases not matched to a gene: 4. Germline lookup yields CDR1 MNHEY and CDR2 SVGAGI. The CDR3 reads CASSYSGTGANEQYF. The CDR3 nucleotides are TGTGCCAGCAGTTACTCGGGGACAGGGGCGAACGAGCAGTACTTC.

The V call is TRBV27, the J call TRBJ1-4; possibly TRBD1 for D (6 bases). V was cut by 1 base and J by 7 bases, with 10 bases left in between. CDR3 length: 14 amino acids. Germline CDR1 and CDR2: MNHEY and SMNVEV (reference sequence). The CDR3, as DNA: TGTGCCAGCAGTTTATTAGGACAGTTTGAAAAACTGTTTTTT. This translates into CASSLLGQFEKLFF.

V is TRBV28 and J is TRBJ2-7, with D unclear. The V end was cut by 10 bases, the J end by 2 bases, with 12 bases between. The germline V gene encodes CDR1 MDHEN and CDR2 SYDVKM. This CDR3 spans 12 amino acids. The CDR3 region is CATANGPYEQYF. CDR3 bases: TGTGCCACCGCCAATGGCCCCTACGAGCAGTACTTC.

The rearrangement uses TRBV6-2 or TRBV6-3 and TRBJ1-5; no clear D. V lost 2 bases to trimming and J lost 3 bases, with 8 bases between them. The germline V gene encodes CDR1 MNHEY and CDR2 SVGEGT. The CDR3 totals 14 residues. The CDR3 protein is CASSYLANNQPQHF. In DNA form, the CDR3 reads TGTGCCAGCAGTTACCTGGCGAACAATCAGCCCCAGCATTTT.

The chain couples TRBV4-2 to TRBJ2-7, with D tentatively TRBD2 (5 bases). Between the trimmed V and J ends, which lost 2 bases and 7 bases, there was a span of 12 bases. The CDR3 sequence is 13 residues long. CDR1 is LGHNA, CDR2 YNFKEQ, per germline. This CDR3 is CASSQLGAREQYF. CDR3 in DNA: TGTGCCAGCAGCCAACTGGGAGCAAGGGAGCAGTACTTC.

The chain uses TRBV18 and TRBJ2-1, with 16 bases that match TRBD2. Germline V gene sequence: CDR1 KGHSH, CDR2 LQKENI. With 6 bases clipped from V and 9 bases from J, the junction kept 5 bases outside the gene matches. This CDR3 is built from 15 residues. CDR3 protein: CASSPGLAGGFEQFF. In DNA form, the CDR3 reads TGTGCCAGCTCCCCGGGACTAGCGGGAGGGTTTGAGCAGTTCTTC.

The V and J genes are TRBV7-6 and TRBJ2-1; 9 bases fit TRBD2. The CDR3 consists of 15 residues. The junction had 12 bases not matched to a gene; V was cut back by 6 bases and J by 9 bases. The germline V gene has CDR1 SGHVS and CDR2 FNYEAQ. The CDR3 loop reads CASRPAGLASSEQFF. DNA for the CDR3: TGTGCCAGCAGACCCGCCGGACTAGCGTCCTCTGAGCAGTTCTTC.

The V gene is TRBV5-8, the J gene TRBJ1-4; no clear D gene. Per the germline V gene, CDR1 is SGHTS and CDR2 is YDEGEE. The V end was cut by 4 bases, the J end by 8 bases, with 3 bases between. CDR3 length equals 10 residues. This CDR3 reads CASSREKLFF. The DNA for the CDR3 is TGTGCCAGCAGCCGCGAAAAACTGTTTTTT.

V and J are TRBV15 and TRBJ2-7; a possible D gene is TRBD1 (6 bases). This CDR3 contains 16 residues. Germline lookup yields CDR1 LNHNV and CDR2 YYDKDF (reference sequence). The germline V and J ends were trimmed by 3 bases and 2 bases, with 17 bases remaining between them. For the CDR3, the DNA is TGTGCCACCAGCAGTAAAACAGGGTCCAAAACCTACGAGCAGTACTTC. Residues: CATSSKTGSKTYEQYF.

In this sample, this clone turned up a few times. The rearrangement joins TRBV3-1 (or the pseudogene TRBV3-2) to TRBJ2-1; 10 bases fit TRBD2. The CDR3 extends over 17 amino acids. J was trimmed by 2 bases and V by 4 bases; bases with no gene match: 8. Germline loops: CDR1 LGHDT, CDR2 YNNKEL (reference sequence). CDR3 nucleotides: TGTGCCAGCAGCCTTATAGCGGGAGGTAATGCCTACAATGAGCAGTTCTTC. As protein: CASSLIAGGNAYNEQFF.

The rearrangement links TRBV10-3 to TRBJ1-5; weak D call: TRBD1 (5 bases). CDR1 is ENHRY, CDR2 SYGVKD, per germline. Trimming shortened V by 11 bases and J by 1 base, and 21 bases separated the two germline ends. This CDR3 has 16 amino acids. The CDR3 DNA reads TGTGCCGCCGGCCAGGGCGCCCCGGGGAGCAATCAGCCCCAGCATTTT. Amino acids: CAAGQGAPGSNQPQHF.

This chain joins TRBV6-4 and TRBJ2-5; D gene ambiguous. The CDR3 consists of 14 residues. Germline V lookup: CDR1 MRHNA, CDR2 SNTAGT. The ends were cut back, 10 bases at V and 1 base at J, with 16 bases in the middle. The DNA for the CDR3 is TGTGCCAATCGGGCCGCCAGGCCCCAAGAGACCCAGTACTTC. The encoded protein is CANRAARPQETQYF.

J is TRBJ1-1 and V is TRBV14; perhaps TRBD1 as D (5 bases). V lost 4 bases and J lost 2, with 11 bases in between. Germline CDR1 SGHDN, CDR2 FVKESK. The CDR3 has 14 amino acids. For the CDR3, the DNA is TGTGCCAGCAGCCGAGGGAGGGACAACACTGAAGCTTTCTTT. It codes for CASSRGRDNTEAFF.

This chain connects TRBV10-1 to TRBJ2-3; weak D call: TRBD1 (5 bases). The germline V gene encodes CDR1 WNHNN and CDR2 SYGVQD (reference sequence). The CDR3 is 15 amino acids. Trimming cost V 10 bases and J 2 bases, with 19 bases left between them. As DNA, the CDR3 is TGCGCCATCTACCCCGACAGTTGGGTCACAGATACGCAGTATTTT. As protein: CAIYPDSWVTDTQYF.

V gene TRBV28 combines with J gene TRBJ2-1, with TRBD2 matching over 8 bases. The CDR3 covers 16 residues. Per the germline V gene, CDR1 is MDHEN and CDR2 is SYDVKM. V dropped 4 bases and J dropped 4; count of bases not matched to a gene: 9. In DNA, the CDR3 is TGTGCCAGCAGTTCGGGGTCTAGCGGGCTATACAATGAGCAGTTCTTC. This gives the protein CASSSGSSGLYNEQFF.

The rearrangement links TRBV27 to TRBJ2-5, with 7 bases matching TRBD2. After removal of 3 bases from V and 2 bases from J, the junction contained 9 bases not matched to a gene. This CDR3 has 16 residues. CDR1 is MNHEY, CDR2 SMNVEV, per germline (reference sequence). The chain's CDR3 is CASSFSRGLEQETQYF. The CDR3 coding sequence is TGTGCCAGCAGTTTCTCTCGTGGACTAGAACAAGAGACCCAGTACTTC.

The chain recombines TRBV28 with TRBJ2-7, with D uncertain. In germline, CDR1 is MDHEN, CDR2 SYDVKM. V lost 3 bases and J lost 1, with 10 bases in between. This CDR3 contains 14 residues. CDR3 coding DNA: TGTGCCAGCAGTTTTAAGGCACCTTCCTACGAGCAGTACTTC. It yields the protein CASSFKAPSYEQYF.

This chain connects TRBV5-1 to TRBJ2-4; 10 bases are shared with TRBD1. After removal of 2 bases from V and 1 base from J, the junction contained 12 bases not matched to a gene. Per germline, CDR1 SGHRS and CDR2 YFSETQ. This CDR3 is 19 amino acids long. The CDR3 DNA reads TGCGCCAGCAGCTTACCCGGGACAGGGGTCGCGTCTGCCAAAAACATTCAGTACTTC. This sequence encodes CASSLPGTGVASAKNIQYF.

This chain joins TRBV9 and TRBJ2-1; 8 nucleotides agree with TRBD1. The CDR3 contains 13 residues. Germline assignment: CDR1 SGDLS and CDR2 YYNGEE. With V trimmed by 0 bases and J by 9 bases, 2 bases remained unmatched. This CDR3 reads CASSVGDRGEQFF. The CDR3 coding sequence is TGTGCCAGCAGCGTAGGAGACAGGGGTGAGCAGTTCTTC.

The V and J genes are TRBV7-8 and TRBJ2-5, with D perhaps TRBD1 (5 bases). CDR1 and CDR2 (germline): SGHVS, FQNEAQ. CDR3 size: 14 residues. V was cut by 4 bases and J by 2 bases, with 11 bases left in between. The CDR3 loop is CASSSRTPQETQYF. CDR3 bases: TGTGCCAGCAGCTCCCGGACACCGCAAGAGACCCAGTACTTC.